The next 30 T cell receptor beta chains were all read from a single sample in a study of tumor-infiltrating lymphocytes in primary liver carcinoma. Total RNA amounting to around 530 ng was the source from which TCR beta cDNA was made with a constant-region primer. Library construction for TCR beta comprised three nested multiplex PCR rounds performed with slightly modified ARM-PCR. Both of the initial two PCR rounds ran for about 11 cycles and employed TRBV1-TRBV30 forward primers alongside a C-beta reverse primer. In TCRdb, the multiplex PCR reads were re-called with MiXCR into one record per CDR3 protein. The table has 100,000 to 150,000 distinct CDR3 sequences, 64% seen once. From unsorted bulk tissue weighing 20-30 mg, DNA and RNA were co-extracted. Sequencing input: liver tumor tissue from sampling region 3. Subset indicated: tumor region T3, left-lateral pole. The source of these receptors is a woman aged 60-75 years with primary liver carcinoma and hepatitis B virus infection.

As to this clonotype: Germline and junction disagree at one end, which may indicate a read error. The V and J genes are TRBV4-1 and TRBJ2-3, with TRBD1 identical over 9 bases. The CDR3 is made up of 17 amino acids. Germline-derived CDR1 and CDR2 are MGHRA and YSYEKL. As DNA, the CDR3 is TGCGCCAGGAGCCGTTCGTCCGTAGGGACAGGGTTGGATACGCCGTATTTT. Translated: CARSRSSVGTGLDTPYF.

Note on this clonotype: This may come from a read error, since a much larger clone is one base off. The chain employs TRBV7-9 and TRBJ1-2; a weak D match, TRBD1 (6 bases). Per germline, CDR1 SEHNR and CDR2 FQNEAQ (reference sequence). The CDR3 consists of 17 residues. V was shortened by 7 bases and J by 0 bases, with 21 bases between the two germline ends. The CDR3 nucleotides read TGTGCCAGCAACTCCCTCCCAATTAGGGGGACTAACTATGGCTACACCTTC. Its translation is CASNSLPIRGTNYGYTF. The whole variable domain, filled in from reference TRBV7-9 and TRBJ1-2, reads DTGVSQNPRHKITKRGQNVTFRCDPISEHNRLYWYRQTLGQGPEFLTYFQNEAQLEKSRLLSDRFSAERPKGSFSTLEIQRTEQGDSAMYLCASNSLPIRGTNYGYTFGSGTRLTVV.

This clonotype was picked up many times. This chain uses TRBV12-3 or TRBV12-4 with TRBJ1-6; no clear D. The ends were cut back, 4 bases at V and 7 bases at J, with 11 bases in the middle. The CDR3 is 14 amino acids. The CDR3 loop reads CASSSRGQNSPLHF. The CDR3 DNA follows: TGTGCCAGCAGTTCACGTGGGCAGAATTCACCCCTCCACTTT.

This clonotype was detected once. The rearrangement links TRBV14 to TRBJ2-7; 7 bases match TRBD1. The CDR3 sequence is 14 residues long. Germline loops: CDR1 SGHDN, CDR2 FVKESK. Trimming at V came to 3 bases and at J to 7 bases, leaving 9 bases not matched to a gene. The CDR3 region is CASSHHSTGWEQYF. CDR3 nucleotide sequence: TGTGCCAGCAGCCATCATTCGACAGGGTGGGAGCAGTACTTC.

Only one count was recorded for this clonotype. The rearrangement joins TRBV6-5 to TRBJ2-1; 7 nucleotides line up with TRBD2. This CDR3 spans 16 amino acids. Germline assignment: CDR1 MNHEY and CDR2 SVGAGI. Trimming at V came to 7 bases and at J to 9 bases, leaving 18 bases not matched to a gene. The CDR3 region has the DNA TGTGCCAGCAATAAGGGGACCGTGAGCGGGACGGGTGAGCAGTTCTTC. It is translated as CASNKGTVSGTGEQFF.

As to this clonotype: At one of its ends the junction is not consistent with the germline gene, which may arise from a read error. The V gene is TRBV11-2, the J gene TRBJ1-2; D possibly corresponds to TRBD1 (6 bases). This CDR3 has 15 amino acids. In germline, CDR1 is SGHAT, CDR2 FQNNGV. CDR3 nucleotides: TGTGCCAGCAGCTCCCACATGGGACACAGGTATGGCTGCACCTTC. Translated, it gives CASSSHMGHRYGCTF.

At least ten counts were recorded for this clonotype. The chain carries TRBV12-3 or TRBV12-4 and TRBJ1-3; 7 nucleotides align to TRBD1. The CDR3 extends over 14 amino acids. J was trimmed by 7 bases and V by 6 bases; bases with no gene match: 9. The CDR3 spells CASSPVLQGNTIYF. The CDR3 DNA sequence: TGTGCCAGCAGCCCGGTCCTACAGGGGAACACCATATATTTT.

Concerning this clonotype itself: The germline gene is not matched at one end of the junction; a read error may be the cause. V and J are TRBV11-2 and TRBJ1-1, with D unresolved. The germline V gene has CDR1 SGHAT and CDR2 FQNNGV. The CDR3 loop spans 15 amino acids. The CDR3 loop reads CASSPGQTRDTDAFF. The CDR3 DNA sequence: TGTGCCAGCAGCCCGGGCCAGACGAGAGACACTGATGCTTTCTTC.

The V and J genes are TRBV29-1 and TRBJ1-5, with 7 bases identical to TRBD1. Trimming removed 6 bases from V and 6 bases from J; junction bases left unmatched: 11. From germline, CDR1 is SQVTM and CDR2 ANQGSEA. CDR3 length: 14 amino acids. Written as DNA, the CDR3 is TGCAGCGTAGCGACAGGGAGTAAAAGTCAGCCCCAGCATTTT. Its translation: CSVATGSKSQPQHF.

A note on this clonotype: This likely comes from a read error, as the CDR3 has no conserved phenylalanine or tryptophan at its end. CDR3 bases: TGTACCAGCAGCTCCCGGGGGGCGCGGGCCATGGGCAATGAGCAGTTCCTC. Its translation is CTSSSRGARAMGNEQFL. The chain combines TRBV11-3 with TRBJ2-1; D is perhaps TRBD2 (7 bases). CDR1 and CDR2 from the germline V gene are SGHNT and YENEEA. The CDR3 sequence is 17 residues long.

To note about this clonotype: One junction end does not reproduce the germline sequence, and a read error may be involved. This rearrangement joins TRBV11-2 to TRBJ2-3; 8 bases match TRBD1. Per germline, CDR1 SGHAT and CDR2 FQNNGV. This CDR3 has 14 amino acids. The CDR3 region is CASTYDRGGDTQYF. CDR3 DNA sequence: TGTGCCAGCACCTATGACAGGGGAGGAGATACACAGTATTTT.

As to this clonotype: This may come from a read error, since a much larger clone is one base off. The chain combines TRBV28 with TRBJ2-1; perhaps TRBD1 as D (6 bases). The tail of the sequence fits TRBJ2-5 better, so the J call may be wrong. The CDR3 spans 18 residues. CDR1 is MDHEN and CDR2 is SYDVKM in the germline V gene. In DNA form, the CDR3 reads TGTGCCAGCAGTTTATTTTCCGCCCGGGACAAGTCCCCCAAGACCCAGTACTTC. Encoded protein: CASSLFSARDKSPKTQYF.

The chain links TRBV5-4 to TRBJ2-3; possible D gene TRBD2, 5 bases. This CDR3 contains 14 residues. The germline V gene has CDR1 SGHNT and CDR2 YYREEE (reference sequence). This CDR3 is CTNSFYSLGDTQYF. The CDR3 region has the DNA TGTACCAACAGCTTCTATTCACTAGGCGATACGCAGTATTTT.

This clonotype was counted between two and nine times. The gene calls are TRBV7-9 and TRBJ1-3, with TRBD1 as a possible D gene (5 bases). Germline V gene lookup returns CDR1 SEHNR and CDR2 FQNEAQ (reference sequence). This CDR3 region has 15 residues. The ends were cut back, 5 bases at V and 0 bases at J, with 11 bases in the middle. The CDR3 sequence is CASSDFDSSGNTIYF. CDR3 bases: TGTGCCAGCAGCGACTTCGACAGCTCTGGAAACACCATATATTTT.

The chain couples TRBV12-3 or TRBV12-4 to TRBJ1-5, with D possibly TRBD1 on 6 matching bases. The CDR3 runs to 16 residues. V was shortened by 1 base and J by 15 bases, with 25 bases between the two germline ends. CDR3 loop: CASSLDGGAGSQPGHF. CDR3 DNA sequence: TGTGCCAGCAGTTTAGACGGGGGGGCAGGGTCTCAGCCCGGGCATTTT.

To note about this clonotype: At one of its ends the junction is not consistent with the germline gene, which may arise from a read error. This rearrangement joins TRBV7-9 to TRBJ2-1, with a tentative D call TRBD1 (5 bases). This CDR3 has 14 residues. The V gene's germline CDR1 is SEHNR and CDR2 FQNEAQ (reference sequence). In nucleotides, the CDR3 is TGTGCCAGGAGCTTAGACAGCTACTACAATGAGCAGTGCTTC. This codes for CARSLDSYYNEQCF. Full variable domain (missing parts from reference TRBV7-9 and TRBJ2-1): DTGVSQNPRHKITKRGQNVTFRCDPISEHNRLYWYRQTLGQGPEFLTYFQNEAQLEKSRLLSDRFSAERPKGSFSTLEIQRTEQGDSAMYLCARSLDSYYNEQCFGPGTRLTVL.

Remarks on this clonotype: A much larger clone lies a single base off, so this may be a read error. The chain carries TRBV1 and TRBJ2-2; TRBD2 reflects the table's D call only, with no check against the DNA. TRBV1 represents a pseudogene. The CDR3 runs to 19 residues. The CDR3 DNA follows: TGCACCAGCAGCCAAGAATGCCCTTTGGGGAAGGGCCGAGACGGGGAGCTGTTTTTT. Translation gives CTSSQECPLGKGRDGELFF.

For this clonotype: It is unclear where the CDR3 begins or ends on the DNA, so no DNA is shown, and the CDR3 is as TCRdb lists it. The CDR3 loop is CSVGGGSFYNERFF. This chain links TRBV29-1 with TRBJ2-1; TRBD2 reflects the table's D call only, with no check against the DNA. Germline CDR1 reads SQVTM; CDR2 reads ANQGSEA. The CDR3 is 14 amino acids in total, end residues counted.

As for this clonotype: Germline and junction disagree at one end, which may indicate a read error. This chain joins TRBV11-2 and TRBJ1-3; 8 positions match TRBD1. This CDR3 is built from 16 residues. Germline V gene data show CDR1 as SGHAT and CDR2 as FQNNGV. The CDR3 DNA reads TGCGTCAGCACACCAACGGGACAGGCCTATGGAAACACCATATATTTT. Its protein is CVSTPTGQAYGNTIYF.

Points on this clonotype: This clone may be a read error of a much larger clone one base away. The conserved closing phenylalanine or tryptophan is absent in this CDR3, likely reflecting a read error. V and J are TRBV6-1 and TRBJ2-3; D assignment may be TRBD1 or TRBD2 (7 bases each). Trimming left V 3 bases short and J 8 bases short, with 15 bases between. The CDR3 is 14 residues long. Germline CDR1 is MNHNS and CDR2 is SASEGT. The CDR3 coding sequence is TGTGCCAGCAGTGAGGGTCAGGGGGGGGGTACGCAGTATTCT. Translation: CASSEGQGGGTQYS.

Notes on this clonotype: This could be a read error, since a much larger clone is one nucleotide away. The chain joins TRBV4-2 to TRBJ2-4; 9 nucleotides line up with TRBD2. Per germline, CDR1 LGHNA and CDR2 YNFKEQ. V lost 4 bases to trimming and J lost 6 bases; unmatched junction nucleotides: 16. The CDR3 contains 18 residues. The CDR3 region is CASSRDRAGGPVTNIQYF. DNA for the CDR3: TGTGCCAGCAGCCGAGATCGGGCGGGAGGGCCTGTAACAAACATTCAGTACTTC.

This clonotype was recorded only once. One end of the junction fails to match germline, which may point to a read error. The chain employs TRBV5-1 and TRBJ2-1; a weak D match, TRBD1 (5 bases). CDR1 and CDR2 (germline): SGHRS, YFSETQ. The CDR3 loop spans 15 amino acids. The CDR3 DNA reads TGCGCCAGCGGCTTGGAAGGACATACGAACAATGAGCAGTTCTTC. Residues: CASGLEGHTNNEQFF.

Concerning this clonotype: This may be a read error: a much more frequent sequence differs by one nucleotide. The J gene is TRBJ1-5, the V gene TRBV12-3 or TRBV12-4, with D possibly matching TRBD1 (5 bases). This CDR3 spans 16 amino acids. CDR3: CASSLLGVNSSQPQHF. CDR3 bases: TGTGCCAGCAGTTTATTAGGGGTGAATAGCAGTCAGCCCCAGCATTTT.

Concerning this clonotype itself: This CDR3 is missing its conserved last phenylalanine or tryptophan, likely due to a read error. This chain links TRBV11-2 with TRBJ2-3; the D is unclear. Per germline, CDR1 SGHAT and CDR2 FQNNGV. This CDR3 is 16 amino acids long. The ends were cut back, 4 bases at V and 4 bases at J, with 18 bases in the middle. The CDR3, as DNA: TGTGCCAGCAGCTCAACTCGGTTACATGGGGCAGATACGCAGTATTTA. As protein: CASSSTRLHGADTQYL.

This clonotype was counted ten times or more. The chain links TRBV29-1 to TRBJ2-7; 10 bases align to TRBD1. The junction had 4 bases not matched to a gene; V was cut back by 2 bases and J by 6 bases. The CDR3 totals 13 residues. Germline values: CDR1 SQVTM, CDR2 ANQGSEA. The CDR3 region has the DNA TGCAGCGTTGAACAAAGGACAGGGGGCGAGCAGTACTTC. Its translation is CSVEQRTGGEQYF.

On this clonotype itself: At one of its ends the junction is not consistent with the germline gene, which may arise from a read error. V gene TRBV5-4 combines with J gene TRBJ1-1; D call uncertain. Per germline, CDR1 SGHNT and CDR2 YYREEE (reference sequence). The CDR3 contains 16 residues. The CDR3 region is CTSSLEWGRRNTEAFF. The CDR3, as DNA: TGTACCAGCAGCTTGGAATGGGGTCGAAGGAACACTGAAGCTTTCTTT. The variable domain in full, completed from reference TRBV5-4 and TRBJ1-1, reads ETGVTQSPTHLIKTRGQQVTLRCSSQSGHNTVSWYQQALGQGPQFIFQYYREEENGRGNFPPRFSGLQFPNYSSELNVNALELDDSALYLCTSSLEWGRRNTEAFFGQGTRLTVV.

Points on this clonotype: A clone one base away is much larger, so this may be a read error. The chain has TRBV5-6 and TRBJ1-2; 7 nucleotides agree with TRBD1. In germline, CDR1 is SGHDT, CDR2 YYEEEE. The CDR3 runs 13 residues. As DNA, the CDR3 is TGTGCCTGCAGCGCGGACAGGAACTATGGCTACACCTTC. This sequence encodes CACSADRNYGYTF. The full variable domain, its missing parts supplied by reference TRBV5-6 and TRBJ1-2, is DAGVTQSPTHLIKTRGQQVTLRCSPKSGHDTVSWYQQALGQGPQFIFQYYEEEERQRGNFPDRFSGHQFPNYSSELNVNALLLGDSALYLCACSADRNYGYTFGSGTRLTVV.

Remarks on this clonotype: A much larger clone differs by one base, so this may be a read error. The gene calls are TRBV6-5 and TRBJ2-2, with D unresolved. CDR1 and CDR2 (germline): MNHEY, SVGAGI. The CDR3 is 15 amino acids. The CDR3 coding sequence is TGTGCCAGCAGTTACGACTCCCCGAACACCGAGGAGCTGTTTTTT. This codes for CASSYDSPNTEELFF.

This clonotype was seen at least ten times. The V call is TRBV11-3, the J call TRBJ2-1, with D perhaps matching TRBD1 or TRBD2 (5 bases each). The CDR3 has 15 residues. Deletions cut 5 bases from V and 0 bases from J, with 11 bases between. The germline V gene has CDR1 SGHNT and CDR2 YENEEA. The CDR3 is CASSHRDHSYNEQFF. DNA of the CDR3: TGTGCCAGCAGCCACCGGGACCACTCCTACAATGAGCAGTTCTTC. Full variable domain (rest looked up from reference TRBV11-3 and TRBJ2-1): EAGVVQSPRYKIIEKKQPVAFWCNPISGHNTLYWYLQNLGQGPELLIRYENEEAVDDSQLPKDRFSAERLKGVDSTLKIQPAELGDSAVYLCASSHRDHSYNEQFFGPGTRLTVL.

About this clonotype itself: Here the CDR3 omits its conserved ending phenylalanine or tryptophan, so a read error is the likely source. The chain joins TRBV12-3 or TRBV12-4 to TRBJ1-6, with D tentatively TRBD1 (6 bases). Between the trimmed V and J ends, which lost 4 bases and 5 bases, there was a span of 12 bases. The CDR3 loop spans 15 amino acids. This CDR3 reads CASSSGAGHNSPLHI. CDR3 nucleotides: TGTGCCAGCAGTTCAGGGGCAGGTCATAATTCACCCCTCCACATT.